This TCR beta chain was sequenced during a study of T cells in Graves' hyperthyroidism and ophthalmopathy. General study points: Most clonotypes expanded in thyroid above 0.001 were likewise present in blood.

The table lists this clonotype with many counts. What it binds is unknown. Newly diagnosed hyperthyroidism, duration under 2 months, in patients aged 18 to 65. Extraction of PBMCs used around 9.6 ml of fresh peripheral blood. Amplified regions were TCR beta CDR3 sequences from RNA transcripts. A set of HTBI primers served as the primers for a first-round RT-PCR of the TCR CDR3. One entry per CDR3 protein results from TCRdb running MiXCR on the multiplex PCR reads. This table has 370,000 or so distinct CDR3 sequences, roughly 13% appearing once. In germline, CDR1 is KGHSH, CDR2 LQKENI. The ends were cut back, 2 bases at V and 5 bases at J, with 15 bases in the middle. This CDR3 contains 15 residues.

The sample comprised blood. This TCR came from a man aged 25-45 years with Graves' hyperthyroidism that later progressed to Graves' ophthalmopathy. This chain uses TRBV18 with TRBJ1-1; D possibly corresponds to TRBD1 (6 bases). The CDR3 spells CASSPSTGRGTEAFF. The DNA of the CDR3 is TGTGCCAGCTCACCAAGTACAGGGAGGGGGACTGAAGCTTTCTTT.